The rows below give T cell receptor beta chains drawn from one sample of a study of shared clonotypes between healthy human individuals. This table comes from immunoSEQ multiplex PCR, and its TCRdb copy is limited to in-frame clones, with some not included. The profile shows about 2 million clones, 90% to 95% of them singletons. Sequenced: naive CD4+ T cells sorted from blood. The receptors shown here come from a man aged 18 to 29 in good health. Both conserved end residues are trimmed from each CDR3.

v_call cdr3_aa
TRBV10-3 AISADRSTNEKLF
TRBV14 ASSQTTGKAGELF
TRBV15 ATSRGWSLHEQY
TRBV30 AQTRDRAHYGYT
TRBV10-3 AINPSGEFNEQF
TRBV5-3 ARSLFRSSYEQY
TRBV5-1 ASADRDSPSSYEQY
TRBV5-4 ASSSSGGSGYGYT
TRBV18 ASSLGTGILYEQF
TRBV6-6 ATKEGQLEQY
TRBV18 ASSRTLTSTDTQY
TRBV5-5 ASSAYSSSTDTQY
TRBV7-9 ASSRDTGGNQPQH
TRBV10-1 ASSDGQAGAGELV
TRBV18 ASSPLGTATSGANVLT
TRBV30 AWSDGSKNTEAF
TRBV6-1 ASSEWGKSAGGRTDTQY
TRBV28 ASSVRQVSSYEQY
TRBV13 ASSFKTGTSGNTIY
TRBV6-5 ANLTGSSNQPQH
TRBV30 AWSARETQY
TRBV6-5 ASSYGVSSYEQY
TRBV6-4 ATPRSYEQY
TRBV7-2 ASSYQAQSSETQY
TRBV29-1 SAARDRGEKLF
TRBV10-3 VTRGQGSGRHYEQY